Listed below are T cell receptor beta chains from one sample, sequenced in a study of CD8+CD57+ T cells in acquired aplastic anemia. Using its own MiXCR run on the reads, TCRdb lists one record per CDR3 protein. The table includes fewer than 250,000 distinct CDR3 sequences, around 49% detected once. Source material: sorted CD4+, CD8+, or CD8+CD57+ T cells (not recorded which) from PBMCs. These receptors all come from a human donor with aplastic anemia. The CDR3 runs from the conserved cysteine through the conserved F or W. The D gene is left open where the match is weak. Size values are once, few and many counts, or a class for expanded clones, and some rows have none.

J gene: TRBJ2-2
D gene: .
CDR3 length: 15
V gene: TRBV5-1
clone size: .
CDR3 protein: CASSQYGAGTGELFF
CDR3 DNA: TGCGCCAGCAGCCAGTACGGGGCGGGCACCGGGGAGCTGTTTTTT

J gene: TRBJ2-5
D gene: TRBD1
CDR3 length: 12
V gene: TRBV5-1
clone size: many
CDR3 protein: CATGTGVETQYF
CDR3 DNA: TGCGCCACCGGGACAGGGGTAGAGACCCAGTACTTC

J gene: TRBJ1-5
D gene: .
CDR3 length: 13
V gene: TRBV2
clone size: .
CDR3 protein: CASSEGGGGPQHF
CDR3 DNA: TGTGCCAGCAGTGAAGGGGGGGGGGGGCCCCAGCATTTT

J gene: TRBJ1-4
D gene: .
CDR3 length: 14
V gene: TRBV9
clone size: many
CDR3 protein: CASSAKQSNEKLFF
CDR3 DNA: TGTGCCAGCAGCGCGAAACAGTCAAATGAAAAACTGTTTTTT

J gene: TRBJ2-7
D gene: TRBD2
CDR3 length: 14
V gene: TRBV25-1
clone size: .
CDR3 protein: CASSDRAGGGEQCF
CDR3 DNA: TGTGCCAGCAGTGATCGAGCGGGAGGCGGCGAGCAGTGCTTC

J gene: TRBJ2-2
D gene: TRBD1
CDR3 length: 14
V gene: TRBV5-1
clone size: many
CDR3 protein: CASSKDRGAGELFF
CDR3 DNA: TGCGCCAGCAGCAAGGACAGGGGCGCCGGGGAGCTGTTTTTT

J gene: TRBJ1-1
D gene: .
CDR3 length: 12
V gene: TRBV29-1
clone size: .
CDR3 protein: CSVGAAATEAFF
CDR3 DNA: TGCAGCGTTGGAGCGGCAGCCACTGAAGCTTTCTTT

J gene: TRBJ2-1
D gene: .
CDR3 length: 13
V gene: TRBV20-1
clone size: many
CDR3 protein: CSARGNSYNEQFF
CDR3 DNA: TGCAGTGCTAGAGGAAACTCCTACAATGAGCAGTTCTTC

J gene: TRBJ2-2
D gene: .
CDR3 length: 15
V gene: TRBV12-3/TRBV12-4
clone size: many
CDR3 protein: CASSPSRVRTGELFF
CDR3 DNA: TGTGCCAGCAGTCCCAGTCGAGTCCGCACCGGGGAGCTGTTTTTT

J gene: TRBJ2-7
D gene: .
CDR3 length: 13
V gene: TRBV10-3
clone size: .
CDR3 protein: CAIQKGLGLEQYF
CDR3 DNA: TGTGCCATCCAAAAGGGGTTAGGGCTCGAGCAGTACTTC

J gene: TRBJ2-7
D gene: TRBD2
CDR3 length: 13
V gene: TRBV19
clone size: .
CDR3 protein: CASSIGREDEQYF
CDR3 DNA: TGTGCCAGTAGTATCGGACGGGAGGACGAGCAGTACTTC

J gene: TRBJ2-7
D gene: .
CDR3 length: 15
V gene: TRBV7-2
clone size: once
CDR3 protein: CASTPIAVPYYEQYF
CDR3 DNA: TGTGCCAGCACCCCTATAGCGGTACCATACTACGAGCAGTACTTC

J gene: TRBJ1-4
D gene: .
CDR3 length: 13
V gene: TRBV19
clone size: many
CDR3 protein: CASSIRTNEKLFF
CDR3 DNA: TGTGCCAGTAGTATTCGGACTAATGAAAAACTGTTTTTT

J gene: TRBJ1-1
D gene: .
CDR3 length: 13
V gene: TRBV5-4
clone size: .
CDR3 protein: CASSTPGGLGAFF
CDR3 DNA: TGTGCCAGCAGCACACCCGGGGGCCTCGGAGCTTTCTTT

J gene: TRBJ2-2
D gene: .
CDR3 length: 15
V gene: TRBV19
clone size: many
CDR3 protein: CASSIEQQDRRELFF
CDR3 DNA: TGTGCCAGTAGTATAGAGCAGCAGGACAGAAGGGAGCTGTTTTTT

J gene: TRBJ1-2
D gene: .
CDR3 length: 14
V gene: TRBV7-2
clone size: .
CDR3 protein: CASSLAGLIAGNTF
CDR3 DNA: TGTGCCAGCAGCTTAGCAGGGTTGATAGCTGGAAACACCTTC

J gene: TRBJ2-3
D gene: TRBD2
CDR3 length: 14
V gene: TRBV20-1
clone size: .
CDR3 protein: CSASGGLAGGAQYF
CDR3 DNA: TGCAGTGCTAGTGGGGGACTAGCAGGAGGGGCGCAGTATTTT

J gene: TRBJ2-3
D gene: TRBD2
CDR3 length: 16
V gene: TRBV9
clone size: many
CDR3 protein: CASSARLAGGPRTQYF
CDR3 DNA: TGTGCCAGCAGCGCCCGACTAGCGGGGGGCCCACGCACGCAGTATTTT

J gene: TRBJ2-3
D gene: .
CDR3 length: 16
V gene: TRBV11-3
clone size: .
CDR3 protein: CATTGTKEPRTDTQYF
CDR3 DNA: TGTGCCACCACAGGGACCAAGGAGCCCCGCACAGATACGCAGTATTTT

J gene: TRBJ2-5
D gene: TRBD1
CDR3 length: 14
V gene: TRBV5-1
clone size: .
CDR3 protein: CASSLIGGPETQYF
CDR3 DNA: TGCGCCAGCAGCTTGATAGGGGGCCCAGAGACCCAGTACTTC

J gene: TRBJ2-7
D gene: TRBD2
CDR3 length: 15
V gene: TRBV7-2
clone size: .
CDR3 protein: CASSLAISGSWEQYF
CDR3 DNA: TGTGCCAGCAGCTTAGCTATTAGCGGGAGTTGGGAGCAGTACTTC

J gene: TRBJ1-1
D gene: TRBD1
CDR3 length: 17
V gene: TRBV19
clone size: .
CDR3 protein: CASSWNLDRSLITEAFF
CDR3 DNA: TGTGCCAGTAGTTGGAATCTGGACAGGTCTTTAATCACTGAAGCTTTCTTT

J gene: TRBJ1-5
D gene: .
CDR3 length: 17
V gene: TRBV12-3/TRBV12-4
clone size: .
CDR3 protein: CAWSFGRERVSNQPQHF
CDR3 DNA: TGTGCCTGGAGTTTCGGCAGGGAAAGAGTGAGCAATCAGCCCCAGCATTTT

J gene: TRBJ2-2
D gene: TRBD2
CDR3 length: 20
V gene: TRBV24-1
clone size: .
CDR3 protein: CATSDAPGLAGAFRTGELFF
CDR3 DNA: TGTGCCACCAGTGACGCGCCGGGACTAGCGGGGGCCTTTCGTACCGGGGAGCTGTTTTTT

J gene: TRBJ1-2
D gene: .
CDR3 length: 13
V gene: TRBV2
clone size: .
CDR3 protein: CASSAEQFYGYTF
CDR3 DNA: TGTGCCAGCAGTGCCGAACAGTTTTATGGCTACACCTTC

J gene: TRBJ1-4
D gene: TRBD1
CDR3 length: 14
V gene: TRBV30
clone size: few
CDR3 protein: CAWSGQGFNEKLFF
CDR3 DNA: TGTGCCTGGAGTGGACAGGGGTTTAATGAAAAACTGTTTTTT

J gene: TRBJ2-7
D gene: TRBD1
CDR3 length: 15
V gene: TRBV11-2
clone size: many
CDR3 protein: CASSLEGQGYYEQYF
CDR3 DNA: TGTGCCAGCAGCTTAGAGGGACAGGGATACTACGAGCAGTACTTC

J gene: TRBJ1-5
D gene: .
CDR3 length: 13
V gene: TRBV7-9
clone size: .
CDR3 protein: CASSTSYNQPQHF
CDR3 DNA: TGTGCCAGCAGCACATCATACAATCAGCCCCAGCATTTT

J gene: TRBJ2-3
D gene: TRBD2
CDR3 length: 16
V gene: TRBV28
clone size: .
CDR3 protein: CASSRAGGAGHRGAVF
CDR3 DNA: TGTGCCAGCAGTAGAGCGGGGGGGGCAGGTCACCGGGGAGCTGTTTTT

J gene: TRBJ2-4
D gene: TRBD1
CDR3 length: 14
V gene: TRBV10-3
clone size: .
CDR3 protein: CAISAPGQGNIQYF
CDR3 DNA: TGTGCCATCAGCGCCCCGGGACAGGGGAACATTCAGTACTTC

J gene: TRBJ1-2
D gene: TRBD1
CDR3 length: 13
V gene: TRBV2
clone size: few
CDR3 protein: CASRGQVHYGYTF
CDR3 DNA: TGTGCCAGCAGGGGACAGGTGCACTATGGCTACACCTTC

J gene: TRBJ2-1
D gene: .
CDR3 length: 12
V gene: TRBV6-5
clone size: many
CDR3 protein: CASQFPGSEQFF
CDR3 DNA: TGTGCCAGTCAATTCCCAGGGAGTGAGCAGTTCTTC

J gene: TRBJ2-5
D gene: .
CDR3 length: 13
V gene: TRBV20-1
clone size: .
CDR3 protein: CSASPTYQETQYF
CDR3 DNA: TGCAGTGCTAGCCCGACATACCAAGAGACCCAGTACTTC

J gene: TRBJ2-7
D gene: .
CDR3 length: 14
V gene: TRBV6-1
clone size: many
CDR3 protein: CASRDGERSYEQYF
CDR3 DNA: TGTGCCAGCAGGGACGGGGAACGGTCCTACGAGCAGTACTTC

J gene: TRBJ2-5
D gene: .
CDR3 length: 13
V gene: TRBV7-2
clone size: many
CDR3 protein: CASRFHWEETQYF
CDR3 DNA: TGTGCCAGCAGGTTCCACTGGGAAGAGACCCAGTACTTC

J gene: TRBJ1-2
D gene: TRBD1
CDR3 length: 13
V gene: TRBV19
clone size: .
CDR3 protein: CASSTTGMEGYTF
CDR3 DNA: TGTGCCAGTAGTACGACAGGGATGGAGGGCTACACCTTC

J gene: TRBJ2-6
D gene: TRBD2
CDR3 length: 18
V gene: TRBV7-6
clone size: many
CDR3 protein: CASSHLAGGSSGANVLTF
CDR3 DNA: TGTGCCAGCAGCCATCTAGCGGGGGGGTCCTCTGGGGCCAACGTCCTGACTTTC

J gene: TRBJ1-2
D gene: .
CDR3 length: 13
V gene: TRBV10-3
clone size: .
CDR3 protein: CAINEGSAYGYTF
CDR3 DNA: TGTGCCATCAACGAGGGGTCGGCCTATGGCTACACCTTC

J gene: TRBJ1-1
D gene: .
CDR3 length: 15
V gene: TRBV19
clone size: .
CDR3 protein: CASSTPDSIDTEAFF
CDR3 DNA: TGTGCCAGTAGTACACCAGACTCGATTGACACTGAAGCTTTCTTT

J gene: TRBJ1-5
D gene: .
CDR3 length: 16
V gene: TRBV7-9
clone size: .
CDR3 protein: CASSPPGEGWDQPQHF
CDR3 DNA: TGTGCCAGCAGCCCACCGGGGGAGGGGTGGGATCAGCCCCAGCATTTT

J gene: TRBJ1-4
D gene: .
CDR3 length: 15
V gene: TRBV5-5
clone size: many
CDR3 protein: CASSLREATNEKLFF
CDR3 DNA: TGTGCCAGCAGCTTGCGGGAGGCAACTAATGAAAAACTGTTTTTT

J gene: TRBJ1-4
D gene: .
CDR3 length: 14
V gene: TRBV9
clone size: .
CDR3 protein: CASSVRLGSEKLFF
CDR3 DNA: TGTGCCAGCAGCGTAAGGTTAGGTAGTGAAAAACTGTTTTTT